The 17 T cell receptor beta chains given below trace back to one sample, sequenced in a study of early T cells in non-severe SARS-CoV-2 infection. TCRdb used MiXCR to reprocess the 5' RACE reads, holding one entry per CDR3 protein. The data contain 55,000 to 75,000 distinct CDR3 sequences, approximately 7.7% of them singletons. Source material: whole blood. These receptors all come from an adult who was a healthcare worker with PCR-confirmed SARS-CoV-2 infection or an uninfected control (not recorded which).

This clonotype was detected ten times or more. The V gene is TRBV6-1, the J gene TRBJ2-7; D is possibly TRBD2 (6 bases). Trimming pared 3 bases from V and 3 bases from J, leaving 15 bases between. From germline, CDR1 is MNHNS and CDR2 SASEGT. CDR3 size: 15 residues. Here the CDR3 DNA reads TGTGCCAGCAGTGATATCGGGGGAAGGGTCTACGAGCAGTACTTC. Translating gives CASSDIGGRVYEQYF.

This clonotype was observed many times. The rearrangement links TRBV2 to TRBJ1-5; D call uncertain. V was cut by 7 bases and J by 2 bases, with 12 bases left in between. CDR3 length equals 14 residues. Germline assignment: CDR1 SNHLY and CDR2 FYNNEI. The CDR3 DNA follows: TGTGCCAGCATGCGAGGCCAGGGCAATCAGCCCCAGCATTTT. Its translation: CASMRGQGNQPQHF.

V usage is TRBV28 and J usage is TRBJ2-1, with 7 bases aligning to TRBD2. Trimming took 5 bases from V and 0 from J; bases not matched to a gene: 10. Germline CDR1 and CDR2: MDHEN and SYDVKM. There are 17 residues in the CDR3. As DNA, the CDR3 is TGTGCCAGCAGTCCCACGGGGCGGGGGATCTCCTACAATGAGCAGTTCTTC. Protein sequence: CASSPTGRGISYNEQFF.

This clonotype was detected many times. V and J are TRBV19 and TRBJ1-2; weak D call: TRBD1 (6 bases). Germline V CDR1 and CDR2: LNHDA, SQIVND (reference sequence). The CDR3 spans 12 residues. V was clipped by 11 bases and J by 2 bases, with 12 bases between them. CDR3 in DNA: TGTGCCGCTACAGGGACCAACTATGGCTACACCTTC. It yields the protein CAATGTNYGYTF.

The chain recombines TRBV21-1 with TRBJ1-3. TRBV21-1 is labeled a pseudogene. This CDR3 is 13 amino acids long. CDR3 sequence reads: CASTMALGNTIYF. The CDR3 DNA is TGTGCCAGCACAATGGCTCTGGGAAACACCATATATTTT.

The chain links TRBV5-5 to TRBJ2-1; 10 bases match TRBD2. In germline, CDR1 is SGHKS, CDR2 YYEKEE (reference sequence). V lost 0 bases and J lost 10; bases outside the gene matches: 16. The CDR3 consists of 18 residues. Written as DNA, the CDR3 is TGTGCCAGCAGCTTGGGCGTGGCCGGTCTAGCGGGAGTCCACGAGCAGTTCTTC. This encodes CASSLGVAGLAGVHEQFF.

The chain uses TRBV6-5 and TRBJ2-7, with D possibly being TRBD2 (6 bases). From germline, CDR1 is MNHEY and CDR2 SVGAGI. There are 13 residues in the CDR3. V dropped 2 bases and J dropped 6 bases, with 11 bases sitting between them. CDR3 sequence reads: CASSYIRGSEQYF. The CDR3 DNA reads TGTGCCAGCAGTTACATCCGGGGGAGCGAGCAGTACTTC.

This clonotype has a count of ten or more. The chain combines TRBV24-1 with TRBJ2-7; D unclear. CDR3 size: 14 residues. Germline CDR1 KGHDR, CDR2 SFDVKD. The germline V and J ends were trimmed by 5 bases and 3 bases, with 13 bases remaining between them. CDR3 nucleotides: TGTGCCACCAGTGGGCACGCAGAGAGCTACGAGCAGTACTTC. Translating it yields CATSGHAESYEQYF.

This clonotype was counted many times. The chain uses TRBV28 and TRBJ2-7, with TRBD1 identical over 9 bases. V lost 7 bases, J lost 6 bases, and 16 bases stayed unmatched. This CDR3 is built from 16 residues. Germline-derived CDR1 and CDR2 are MDHEN and SYDVKM. DNA for the CDR3: TGTGCCAGCACTCCCTCCTCGGGACAGGGAGGAGCCGAGCAGTACTTC. This encodes CASTPSSGQGGAEQYF.

DNA of the CDR3: TGTGCCAGCAGCTTGGACTTCACCGGGGAGCTGTTTTTT. Amino acid sequence: CASSLDFTGELFF. V is TRBV7-9 and J is TRBJ2-2, with D perhaps matching TRBD2 (5 bases). The CDR3 runs 13 residues. The germline V and J ends were trimmed by 3 bases and 4 bases, with 6 bases remaining between them. Germline CDR1 is SEHNR and CDR2 is FQNEAQ (reference sequence).

This clonotype turned up a few times. The genes are TRBV12-3 or TRBV12-4 and TRBJ2-2, with TRBD2 identical over 13 bases. V lost 5 bases and J lost 6; bases outside the gene matches: 3. The CDR3 consists of 15 residues. In DNA form, the CDR3 reads TGTGCCAGCAGTCGACTAGCGGGAGGCGCCGGGGAGCTGTTTTTT. Translating it yields CASSRLAGGAGELFF.

Remarks on this clonotype: It may be a read error: a sequence one base away is much more abundant. The chain is built from TRBV11-1 and TRBJ2-2; D is uncertain. Germline V gene sequence: CDR1 SGHAT, CDR2 FQDESV (reference sequence). This CDR3 comprises 12 residues. The CDR3 sequence is CTSSLTAGELFF. The CDR3 DNA reads TGTACCAGCAGCCTGACGGCCGGGGAGCTGTTTTTT.

This chain links TRBV12-3 or TRBV12-4 with TRBJ2-1, with TRBD1 matching 12 bases. The CDR3 contains 15 residues. V lost 7 bases, J lost 8 bases, and 9 bases stayed unmatched. CDR3 loop: CASIAGTGGEDEQFF. In DNA, the CDR3 is TGTGCCAGCATTGCCGGGACAGGGGGCGAAGATGAGCAGTTCTTC.

The V gene is TRBV5-1, the J gene TRBJ1-2; 10 positions match TRBD1. Germline V gives CDR1 SGHRS, CDR2 YFSETQ. CDR3 length: 13 amino acids. After removal of 3 bases from V and 7 bases from J, the junction contained 3 bases not matched to a gene. This CDR3 is CASSSGQGLGYTF. CDR3 in DNA: TGCGCCAGCAGCTCGGGACAGGGGCTTGGCTACACCTTC. The full variable domain, its missing parts supplied by reference TRBV5-1 and TRBJ1-2, is KAGVTQTPRYLIKTRGQQVTLSCSPISGHRSVSWYQQTPGQGLQFLFEYFSETQRNKGNFPGRFSGRQFSNSRSEMNVSTLELGDSALYLCASSSGQGLGYTFGSGTRLTVV.

This clonotype was recorded many times. The CDR3 nucleotides are TGTGCCAGCAGCTTTACAGGGGTCACGCAGTATTTT. Residues: CASSFTGVTQYF. V and J are TRBV7-2 and TRBJ2-3; the match to TRBD1 covers 7 bases. CDR3 size: 12 residues. V shed 3 bases and J 9 bases; nucleotides not matched to a gene: 3. Germline CDR1 reads SGHTA; CDR2 reads FQGNSA.

This clonotype was seen at least ten times. The gene calls are TRBV5-1 and TRBJ2-1; maybe TRBD2 (6 bases). CDR1 and CDR2 (germline): SGHRS, YFSETQ. The length of the CDR3 is 14 residues. Trimming stripped 0 bases from V and 9 bases from J, with 13 bases between. The CDR3 DNA reads TGCGCCAGCAGCTTGGAATTCGAGGAGGGTGAGCAGTTCTTC. Encoded protein: CASSLEFEEGEQFF. Full variable domain (rest looked up from reference TRBV5-1 and TRBJ2-1): KAGVTQTPRYLIKTRGQQVTLSCSPISGHRSVSWYQQTPGQGLQFLFEYFSETQRNKGNFPGRFSGRQFSNSRSEMNVSTLELGDSALYLCASSLEFEEGEQFFGPGTRLTVL.

This chain joins TRBV7-3 and TRBJ2-7, with a tentative D call TRBD2 (6 bases). Trimming removed 5 bases at V and 1 base at J, with 9 bases between. CDR3 length: 13 residues. CDR1 SGHTA and CDR2 FQGTGA come from the germline V gene. In DNA, the CDR3 is TGTGCCAGCAGCCCTGGGGGGTCCTACGAGCAGTACTTC. It specifies CASSPGGSYEQYF.